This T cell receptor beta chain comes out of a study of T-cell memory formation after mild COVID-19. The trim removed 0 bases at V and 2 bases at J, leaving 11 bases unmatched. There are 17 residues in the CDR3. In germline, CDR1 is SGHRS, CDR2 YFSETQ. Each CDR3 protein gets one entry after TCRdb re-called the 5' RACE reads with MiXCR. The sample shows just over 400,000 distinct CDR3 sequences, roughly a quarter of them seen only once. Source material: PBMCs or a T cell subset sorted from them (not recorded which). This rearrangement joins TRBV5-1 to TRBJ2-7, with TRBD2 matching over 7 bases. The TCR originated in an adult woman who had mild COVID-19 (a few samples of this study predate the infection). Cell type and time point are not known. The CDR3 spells CASSLAPVAGEAYEQYF. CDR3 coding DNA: TGCGCCAGCAGCTTGGCGCCCGTCGCGGGGGAAGCCTACGAGCAGTACTTC.